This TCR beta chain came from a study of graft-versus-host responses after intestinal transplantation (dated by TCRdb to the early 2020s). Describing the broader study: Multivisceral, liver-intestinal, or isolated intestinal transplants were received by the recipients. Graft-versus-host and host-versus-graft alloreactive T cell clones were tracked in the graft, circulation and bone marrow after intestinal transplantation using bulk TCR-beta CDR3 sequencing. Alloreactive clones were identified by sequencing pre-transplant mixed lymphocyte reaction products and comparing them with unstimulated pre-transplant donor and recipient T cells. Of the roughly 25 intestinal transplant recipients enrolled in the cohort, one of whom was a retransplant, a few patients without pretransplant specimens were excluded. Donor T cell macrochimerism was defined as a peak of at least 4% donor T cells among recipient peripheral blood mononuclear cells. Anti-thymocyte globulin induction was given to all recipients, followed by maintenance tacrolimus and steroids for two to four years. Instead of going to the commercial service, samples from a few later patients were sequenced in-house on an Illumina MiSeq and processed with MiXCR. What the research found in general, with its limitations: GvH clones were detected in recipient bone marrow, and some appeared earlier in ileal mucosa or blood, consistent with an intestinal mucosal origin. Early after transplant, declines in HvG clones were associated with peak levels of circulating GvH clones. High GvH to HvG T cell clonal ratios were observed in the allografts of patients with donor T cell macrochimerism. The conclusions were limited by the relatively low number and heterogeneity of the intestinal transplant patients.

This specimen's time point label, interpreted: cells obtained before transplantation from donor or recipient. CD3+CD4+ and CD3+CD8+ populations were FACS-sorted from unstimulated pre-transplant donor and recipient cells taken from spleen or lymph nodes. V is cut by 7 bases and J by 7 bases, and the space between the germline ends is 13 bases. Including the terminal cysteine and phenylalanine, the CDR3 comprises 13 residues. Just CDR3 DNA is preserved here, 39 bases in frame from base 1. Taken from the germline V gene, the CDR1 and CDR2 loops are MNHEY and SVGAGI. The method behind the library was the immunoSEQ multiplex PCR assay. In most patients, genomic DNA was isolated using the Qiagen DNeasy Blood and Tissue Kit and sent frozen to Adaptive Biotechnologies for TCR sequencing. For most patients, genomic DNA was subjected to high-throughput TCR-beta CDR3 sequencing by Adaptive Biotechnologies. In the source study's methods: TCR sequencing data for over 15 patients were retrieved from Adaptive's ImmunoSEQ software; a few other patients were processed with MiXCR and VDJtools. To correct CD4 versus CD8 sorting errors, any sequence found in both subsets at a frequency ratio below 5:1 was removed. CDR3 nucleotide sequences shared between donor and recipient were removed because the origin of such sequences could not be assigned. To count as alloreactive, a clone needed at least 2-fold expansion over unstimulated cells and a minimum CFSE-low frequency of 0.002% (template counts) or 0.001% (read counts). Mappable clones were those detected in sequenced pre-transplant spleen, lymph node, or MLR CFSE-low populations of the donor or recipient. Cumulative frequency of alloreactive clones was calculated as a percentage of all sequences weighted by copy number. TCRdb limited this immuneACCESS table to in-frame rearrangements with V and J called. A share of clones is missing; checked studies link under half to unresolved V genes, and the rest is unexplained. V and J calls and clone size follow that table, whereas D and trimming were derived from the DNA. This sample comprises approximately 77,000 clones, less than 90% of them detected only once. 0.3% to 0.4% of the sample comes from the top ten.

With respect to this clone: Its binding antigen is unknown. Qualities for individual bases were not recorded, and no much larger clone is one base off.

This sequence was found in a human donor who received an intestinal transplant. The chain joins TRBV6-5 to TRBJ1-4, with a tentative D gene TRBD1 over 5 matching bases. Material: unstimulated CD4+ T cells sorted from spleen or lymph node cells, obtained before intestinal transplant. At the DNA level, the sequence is TGTGCCAGCACCCCCCGGAGGGGTGAAAAACTGTTTTTT. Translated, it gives CASTPRRGEKLFF.